The 14 T cell receptor beta chains in this list originate from one sample, sequenced in a study of cytomegalovirus exposure and HLA in healthy donors (dated by TCRdb to about 2017). The protocol used for the library was the immunoSEQ multiplex PCR assay. For the multiplex PCR, a mixture combining 60 forward primers for TCR Vbeta segments and 13 reverse primers for TCR Jbeta segments was used. TCRdb re-hosts the immuneACCESS table, in-frame sequences only. Its copies lack some clones; in the studies checked, an unresolved V gene accounts for under half of them, and the cause for the rest is not known. Within this sample are roughly 160,000 clones, with roughly 84% of them counted one time only. Of the sample, about 2.4% is held by the ten largest clones. The sample comprised PBMCs. Receptors were obtained from a young man in good health and CMV-seropositive.

The chain joins TRBV5-6 to TRBJ1-2; D unresolved. The CDR3 extends over 15 amino acids. V was shortened by 0 bases and J by 5 bases, with 14 bases between the two germline ends. Germline V gene data show CDR1 as SGHDT and CDR2 as YYEEEE. The CDR3 DNA reads TGTGCCAGCAGCTTGGAAATGGGCAGCTTTTATGGCTACACCTTC. Protein: CASSLEMGSFYGYTF.

This chain uses TRBV4-1 with TRBJ1-1; D perhaps matches TRBD1 (6 bases). In germline, CDR1 is MGHRA, CDR2 YSYEKL. Trimming took 2 bases from V and 4 from J, leaving 14 bases between them. The CDR3 length is 15 residues. The CDR3 DNA follows: TGCGCCAGCAGCCAACTCCTGCGGGGGGCCACTGAAGCTTTCTTT. Protein: CASSQLLRGATEAFF.

The rearrangement links TRBV7-8 to TRBJ1-1; D gene unclear. V was trimmed by 1 base and J by 2 bases, leaving 11 bases between them. The CDR3 loop spans 15 amino acids. CDR1 SGHVS and CDR2 FQNEAQ come from the germline V gene. CDR3 sequence (DNA): TGTGCCAGCAGCTTAGGGCCCCATGAAAACACTGAAGCTTTCTTT. It translates to CASSLGPHENTEAFF. Filled out from reference TRBV7-8 and TRBJ1-1, the complete variable domain reads GAGVSQSPRYKVAKRGQDVALRCDPISGHVSLFWYQQALGQGPEFLTYFQNEAQLDKSGLPSDRFFAERPEGSVSTLKIQRTQQEDSAVYLCASSLGPHENTEAFFGQGTRLTVV.

The chain joins TRBV27 to TRBJ2-1; D gene ambiguous. The CDR3 is 14 residues long. V lost 0 bases to trimming and J lost 4 bases, with 7 bases between them. Germline V CDR1 and CDR2: MNHEY, SMNVEV (reference sequence). CDR3 in amino acids: CASSLSMRYNEQFF. The CDR3 coding sequence is TGTGCCAGCAGTTTATCTATGAGATACAATGAGCAGTTCTTC.

The chain uses TRBV5-4 and TRBJ2-7, with a possible D match to TRBD1 (5 bases). Trimming pared 5 bases from V and 5 bases from J, leaving 20 bases between. The germline V gene has CDR1 SGHNT and CDR2 YYREEE (reference sequence). The CDR3 sequence is 15 residues long. CDR3 DNA sequence: TGTGCCAGCAGTACCGAGTGGGGCACTTCCCACGAGCAGTACTTC. Its translation is CASSTEWGTSHEQYF.

Here the CDR3 DNA reads TGTGCCAGCTCACCTCCAGGACTAGCGGGAGGTTCGGATACGCAGTATTTT. It is translated as CASSPPGLAGGSDTQYF. This sequence joins TRBV18 and TRBJ2-3; 14 bases line up with TRBD2. The germline V gene encodes CDR1 KGHSH and CDR2 LQKENI. This CDR3 has 17 amino acids. J gave up 6 bases and V 3 bases, and 8 bases lay outside the gene matches.

The chain is built from TRBV27 and TRBJ2-1, with TRBD2 matching 13 bases. In germline, CDR1 is MNHEY, CDR2 SMNVEV (reference sequence). CDR3 size: 18 residues. The junction had 11 bases not matched to a gene; V was cut back by 4 bases and J by 5 bases. CDR3 DNA sequence: TGTGCCAGCAGTTACACTTCCGGGACTAGCGGGATAAACAATGAGCAGTTCTTC. Protein sequence: CASSYTSGTSGINNEQFF.

This clone has just one count. The chain combines TRBV5-6 with TRBJ2-6; D unresolved. The V and J ends lost 0 bases and 4 bases respectively, with 11 bases between them. There are 16 residues in the CDR3. Germline CDR1 is SGHDT and CDR2 is YYEEEE. CDR3 amino acids: CASSLASSRGANVLTF. The CDR3 DNA is TGTGCCAGCAGCTTGGCTAGTAGTCGGGGGGCCAACGTCCTGACTTTC.

Of note for this clone: The sample carries other DNA sequences with the same CDR3. This chain connects TRBV5-1 to TRBJ1-1, with D tentatively TRBD1 (5 bases). The germline V gene encodes CDR1 SGHRS and CDR2 YFSETQ. CDR3 length: 13 residues. V was shortened by 2 bases and J by 1 base, with 6 bases between the two germline ends. The CDR3 is CASSFTGNTEAFF. The CDR3 DNA reads as TGCGCCAGCAGCTTTACAGGGAACACTGAAGCTTTCTTT.

The chain uses TRBV11-3 and TRBJ2-1; TRBD2 aligns across 7 bases. J gave up 15 bases and V 1 base, and 9 bases lay outside the gene matches. Germline V gives CDR1 SGHNT, CDR2 YENEEA. CDR3 length: 13 amino acids. This CDR3 is CASSLALAERSFF. The DNA for the CDR3 is TGTGCCAGCAGCTTAGCTCTAGCGGAGCGCTCGTTCTTC.

This clone was detected once. This chain uses TRBV27 with TRBJ2-3; no clear D gene. The V end was cut by 5 bases, the J end by 0 bases, with 12 bases between. CDR1 is MNHEY, CDR2 SMNVEV, per germline (reference sequence). This CDR3 is 15 amino acids long. CDR3 region: CASSPVRRSTDTQYF. The CDR3 coding sequence is TGTGCCAGCAGTCCCGTGCGGCGGAGCACAGATACGCAGTATTTT.

The chain is built from TRBV4-2 and TRBJ2-1, with a tentative D call TRBD1 (7 bases). Germline V gene data show CDR1 as LGHNA and CDR2 as YNFKEQ. Trimming cost V 2 bases and J 4 bases, with 27 bases left between them. The length of the CDR3 is 20 residues. The CDR3 DNA reads TGTGCCAGCAGCCAATCGTCCAGGAGGGCCGGGGTCAGGGGGTACAATGAGCAGTTCTTC. Protein product: CASSQSSRRAGVRGYNEQFF.

Regarding this clone: At one end the junction does not follow the germline gene, possibly because of a read error. This rearrangement joins TRBV18 to TRBJ1-4; no definite D call. CDR1 and CDR2 from the germline V gene are KGHSH and LQKENI. CDR3 length: 15 residues. The CDR3 reads CASSPPEASKEKLFF. As DNA, the CDR3 is TGTGCCAGCTCACCACCCGAGGCTTCTAAGGAAAAACTGTTTTTT.

The chain has TRBV19 and TRBJ1-5, with 10 bases lining up with TRBD1. Germline loops: CDR1 LNHDA, CDR2 SQIVND (reference sequence). The CDR3 is 13 amino acids. Trimming removed 7 bases from V and 5 bases from J; junction bases left unmatched: 2. The DNA of the CDR3 is TGTGCCAGTAAGGGACAGGGGTATCAGCCCCAGCATTTT. Amino acids: CASKGQGYQPQHF.